The 23 T cell receptor beta chains given below trace back to one sample, sequenced in a study of long-term antiretroviral therapy in people with HIV. Sequencing relied on immunoSEQ assay v3.0, run at survey level. Profiling relied on immunoSEQ multiplex PCR, and the TCRdb table lists in-frame clones only, not all of them. The sample gives tens of thousands of clones, about four fifths of which show up once; over 8% is in the top ten. The material was unsorted PBMCs, obtained at the start of antiretroviral therapy. These receptors came from a middle-aged man with HIV.

The rearrangement uses TRBV7-6 and TRBJ2-2; tentative D call: TRBD1 (6 bases). Germline V CDR1 and CDR2: SGHVS, FNYEAQ. With 5 bases removed from V and 0 bases from J, the gap between germline ends came to 10 bases. This CDR3 contains 15 residues. This chain's CDR3 is CASSQGHTNTGELFF. In DNA form, the CDR3 reads TGTGCCAGCAGCCAGGGACACACGAACACCGGGGAGCTGTTTTTT.

CDR3: CSAARDRDRAFF. The CDR3 bases are TGCAGCGCTGCCCGGGACAGGGATCGAGCTTTCTTT. V usage is TRBV29-1 and J usage is TRBJ1-1; the match to TRBD1 covers 9 bases. The CDR3 spans 12 residues. Germline CDR1 reads SQVTM; CDR2 reads ANQGSEA. The V and J ends lost 7 bases and 10 bases, in that order; junction bases with no gene match: 10. The variable domain in full, with the rest retrieved from reference TRBV29-1 and TRBJ1-1, is SAVISQKPSRDICQRGTSLTIQCQVDSQVTMMFWYRQQPGQSLTLIATANQGSEATYESGFVIDKFPISRPNLTFSTLTVSNMSPEDSSIYLCSAARDRDRAFFGQGTRLTVV.

This clone was picked up one time. The chain combines TRBV7-6 with TRBJ2-7, with 10 bases lining up with TRBD2. The J segment lost 1 base and the V segment lost 0 bases, leaving 3 bases of the junction unmatched. The CDR3 contains 16 residues. CDR1 SGHVS and CDR2 FNYEAQ come from the germline V gene. CDR3 sequence (DNA): TGTGCCAGCAGCTTAGCCCCTAGCGGGAGATCCTACGAGCAGTACTTC. Protein sequence: CASSLAPSGRSYEQYF. The full variable domain, completed using reference TRBV7-6 and TRBJ2-7, is GAGVSQSPRYKVTKRGQDVALRCDPISGHVSLYWYRQALGQGPEFLTYFNYEAQQDKSGLPNDRFSAERPEGSISTLTIQRTEQRDSAMYRCASSLAPSGRSYEQYFGPGTRLTVT.

The chain has TRBV19 and TRBJ1-2; D may be TRBD1 (6 bases). The length of the CDR3 is 13 residues. Germline V gene lookup returns CDR1 LNHDA and CDR2 SQIVND (reference sequence). V shed 4 bases and J shed 4 bases, with 10 bases lying between them. CDR3 sequence: CASSTQGLYGYTF. Written as DNA, the CDR3 is TGTGCCAGTAGTACACAGGGACTCTATGGCTACACCTTC.

V and J are TRBV28 and TRBJ2-7, with 8 bases that match TRBD1. This CDR3 is built from 14 residues. Germline V gene lookup returns CDR1 MDHEN and CDR2 SYDVKM. Unmatched junction bases numbered 8, after V lost 6 bases and J lost 4 bases. CDR3 sequence: CASRPPGGRYEQYF. Written as DNA, the CDR3 is TGTGCCAGCAGACCGCCAGGGGGCAGGTACGAGCAGTACTTC. The variable domain in full, completed from reference TRBV28 and TRBJ2-7, reads DVKVTQSSRYLVKRTGEKVFLECVQDMDHENMFWYRQDPGLGLRLIYFSYDVKMKEKGDIPEGYSVSREKKERFSLILESASTNQTSMYLCASRPPGGRYEQYFGPGTRLTVT.

The rearrangement links TRBV30 to TRBJ2-3, with D unresolved. V was cut by 3 bases and J by 4 bases, with 14 bases left in between. This CDR3 comprises 14 residues. CDR1 and CDR2 from the germline V gene are GTSNPN and SVGIG (reference sequence). CDR3 protein: CAWSFTLRSDTQYF. The CDR3 DNA reads TGTGCCTGGAGCTTCACTCTTAGGTCAGATACGCAGTATTTT.

This chain links TRBV27 with TRBJ1-1; TRBD1 aligns across 7 bases. Germline CDR1 is MNHEY and CDR2 is SMNVEV (reference sequence). The CDR3 contains 14 residues. The junction had 5 bases not matched to a gene; V was cut back by 3 bases and J by 4 bases. The CDR3: CASSLGPGGTEAFF. For the CDR3, the DNA is TGTGCCAGCAGTTTGGGGCCAGGGGGCACTGAAGCTTTCTTT.

The J gene is TRBJ1-1, the V gene TRBV9; possible D gene TRBD1, 6 bases. V dropped 4 bases and J dropped 5 bases, with 12 bases sitting between them. CDR1 is SGDLS, CDR2 YYNGEE, per germline. The CDR3 loop spans 13 amino acids. The CDR3 loop reads CASSFYQGTEAFF. The CDR3 nucleotides read TGTGCCAGCAGCTTTTATCAGGGGACTGAAGCTTTCTTT.

The rearrangement uses TRBV19 and TRBJ2-7; tentatively, D is TRBD1 (6 bases). Trimming shortened V by 5 bases and J by 6 bases, and 11 bases separated the two germline ends. Per germline, CDR1 LNHDA and CDR2 SQIVND (reference sequence). The CDR3 runs to 12 residues. CDR3 sequence (DNA): TGTGCCAGTAGTTTCCCAGGGGCCGAGCAGTACTTC. Translated, it gives CASSFPGAEQYF.

The CDR3 region is CASSQDYNYGYTF. CDR3 bases: TGTGCCAGCAGTCAAGACTATAACTATGGCTACACCTTC. The V call is TRBV6-5, the J call TRBJ1-2; unclear D gene. Germline CDR1 reads MNHEY; CDR2 reads SVGAGI. Trimming left V 5 bases short and J 1 base short, with 8 bases between. This CDR3 is 13 amino acids long.

The V gene is TRBV9, the J gene TRBJ2-3, with D possibly called TRBD1 or TRBD2 (5 bases each). Trimming stripped 8 bases from V and 1 base from J, with 11 bases between. The germline gives CDR1 SGDLS, CDR2 YYNGEE. The CDR3 runs 13 residues. The CDR3 region is CASQLGGTDTQYF. The CDR3 nucleotides read TGTGCCAGTCAACTGGGGGGCACAGATACGCAGTATTTT.

The chain carries TRBV7-2 and TRBJ1-5; D not resolved. V lost 6 bases and J 3 bases, leaving 6 bases between the germline ends. Germline CDR1 is SGHTA and CDR2 is FQGNSA. The length of the CDR3 is 12 residues. For the CDR3, the DNA is TGTGCCAGCAGTTCCCCCAATCAGCCCCAGCATTTT. Residues: CASSSPNQPQHF.

The chain carries TRBV11-2 and TRBJ2-4, with D maybe TRBD1 (5 bases). V dropped 4 bases and J dropped 2 bases, with 6 bases sitting between them. This CDR3 is built from 13 residues. Germline CDR1 reads SGHAT; CDR2 reads FQNNGV. CDR3 residues: CASSSGPKNIQYF. The CDR3 DNA sequence: TGTGCCAGCAGCTCAGGGCCCAAAAACATTCAGTACTTC.

This clone was counted a single time. At one end the junction does not follow the germline gene, possibly because of a read error. The rearrangement uses TRBV7-7 and TRBJ2-7, with TRBD1 matching 8 bases. The CDR3 contains 16 residues. Germline V gene data show CDR1 as SSHAT and CDR2 as FNYEAQ (reference sequence). CDR3 sequence (DNA): TGTGCTAGCAGCTATCCCAGGGGGCCCAGCTCCTACGAGCAGTACTTC. Translation: CASSYPRGPSSYEQYF.

The chain couples TRBV2 to TRBJ2-7; 14 positions agree with TRBD2. Germline trimming cut 7 bases from V and 4 bases from J; bases unmatched to any gene: 6. The germline CDR1 and CDR2 sequences are SNHLY and FYNNEI. CDR3 length equals 15 residues. The CDR3 DNA sequence: TGTGCCAGCATCCAGGGGACTAGCGGGAGTTACGAGCAGTACTTC. Translating it yields CASIQGTSGSYEQYF. The entire variable domain, with the rest obtained from reference TRBV2 and TRBJ2-7, is as follows: EPEVTQTPSHQVTQMGQEVILRCVPISNHLYFYWYRQILGQKVEFLVSFYNNEISEKSEIFDDQFSVERPDGSNFTLKIRSTKLEDSAMYFCASIQGTSGSYEQYFGPGTRLTVT.

This chain links TRBV11-2 with TRBJ1-1; D is ambiguous. CDR1 and CDR2 (germline): SGHAT, FQNNGV. CDR3 length equals 13 residues. Trimming removed 3 bases from V and 0 bases from J, with 5 bases in between. The CDR3 DNA is TGTGCCAGCAGCTTCATGATGAACACTGAAGCTTTCTTT. The encoded protein is CASSFMMNTEAFF.

This chain uses TRBV12-5 with TRBJ2-7; TRBD1 agrees at 7 bases. The CDR3 spans 21 residues. CDR1 and CDR2 (germline): LGHNT, FRNRAP. V was clipped by 7 bases and J by 0 bases; unmatched bases: 27. The CDR3 sequence: CASANPTRGLFLKDSSYEQYF. As DNA, the CDR3 is TGTGCTAGTGCCAACCCTACAAGGGGGCTGTTTTTGAAGGATAGCTCCTACGAGCAGTACTTC.

The rearrangement joins TRBV6-1 to TRBJ1-1; tentative D call: TRBD1 (5 bases). CDR1 and CDR2 (germline): MNHNS, SASEGT. CDR3 length: 14 amino acids. Trimming took off 6 bases at V and 4 bases at J, with 15 bases between the two ends. CDR3 residues: CASSREMWATEAFF. Written as DNA, the CDR3 is TGTGCCAGCAGCAGGGAAATGTGGGCCACTGAAGCTTTCTTT.

This sequence joins TRBV30 and TRBJ2-1, with 8 bases identical to TRBD2. Per germline, CDR1 GTSNPN and CDR2 SVGIG (reference sequence). Trimming took 0 bases from V and 9 from J; bases not matched to a gene: 7. CDR3 length: 14 amino acids. The CDR3 DNA sequence: TGTGCCTGGAGTGTTTACGGGAGGGAGGGTGAGCAGTTCTTC. Protein: CAWSVYGREGEQFF.

This clone was seen more than once but under ten times. This rearrangement joins TRBV7-2 to TRBJ2-7; perhaps TRBD2 as D (6 bases). CDR3 length: 16 amino acids. V was shortened by 5 bases and J by 0 bases, with 17 bases between the two germline ends. Per the germline V gene, CDR1 is SGHTA and CDR2 is FQGNSA. CDR3 nucleotide sequence: TGTGCCAGCAGCCCTGGTGGCGGGGCTAGCTCCTACGAGCAGTACTTC. It yields the protein CASSPGGGASSYEQYF. Combining the CDR3 with reference TRBV7-2 and TRBJ2-7 gives the whole variable domain GAGVSQSPSNKVTEKGKDVELRCDPISGHTALYWYRQSLGQGLEFLIYFQGNSAPDKSGLPSDRFSAERTGGSVSTLTIQRTQQEDSAVYLCASSPGGGASSYEQYFGPGTRLTVT.

This chain uses TRBV4-3 with TRBJ1-4; TRBD1 matches 9 bases. V trimming: 3 bases; J trimming: 7 bases; junction bases outside the gene matches: 9. The CDR3 length is 16 residues. Germline CDR1 and CDR2: LGHNA and YSLEER. In DNA, the CDR3 is TGCGCCAGCAGCCAGCAGGCCGGGACAGGGAGTGAAAAACTGTTTTTT. Amino acids: CASSQQAGTGSEKLFF.

The V gene is TRBV6-1, the J gene TRBJ1-1; D ambiguous. The germline CDR1 and CDR2 sequences are MNHNS and SASEGT. The CDR3 consists of 15 residues. Between the trimmed V and J ends, which lost 2 bases and 0 bases, there was a span of 10 bases. The DNA for the CDR3 is TGTGCCAGCAGTGAACTTTTGGGCATGAACACTGAAGCTTTCTTT. It encodes CASSELLGMNTEAFF.

The chain is built from TRBV7-9 and TRBJ2-3; 9 bases agree with TRBD2. J gave up 4 bases and V 2 bases, and 13 bases lay outside the gene matches. The CDR3 loop spans 18 amino acids. The germline V gene encodes CDR1 SEHNR and CDR2 FQNEAQ (reference sequence). The CDR3 DNA reads as TGTGCCAGCAGCTTAAAAGCCGCTACCAGGACTAGCGCAGATACGCAGTATTTT. It is translated as CASSLKAATRTSADTQYF.